The rows below give T cell receptor beta chains drawn from one sample of a study of blood T cells in healthy people across ages. TCRdb re-analysed the 5' RACE reads in MiXCR, keeping a single row per CDR3 protein. The data show about 800,000 distinct CDR3 sequences, about 25% seen once. The data were also submitted as part of a second study, on T cells of mothers and their children.

The sequenced sample consisted of blood. These receptors were obtained from a boy aged 5-17 years in good health. Both conserved end residues are part of each CDR3. A D gene is named only where the DNA matches it firmly. Size is omitted from some rows. Given values are once, few, many or a class for expanded clones.

>few|TRBV27|TRBJ2-2|-
CASSLLTDTGELFF
TGTGCCAGCAGTTTATTGACGGACACCGGGGAGCTGTTTTTT
>few|TRBV28|TRBJ2-5|-
CAKGRRFETQYF
TGTGCCAAGGGGCGGAGGTTTGAGACCCAGTACTTC
>many|TRBV13|TRBJ1-1|-
CASSLGTATEAFF
TGTGCCAGCAGCTTAGGGACGGCCACTGAAGCTTTCTTT
>-|TRBV28|TRBJ2-7|TRBD1
CASSLVPGTGSYEQYF
TGTGCCAGCAGTTTAGTACCCGGGACAGGGTCCTACGAGCAGTACTTC
>-|TRBV24-1|TRBJ2-7|-
CATSDKGNSYEQYF
TGTGCCACCAGTGATAAAGGGAACTCCTACGAGCAGTACTTC
>-|TRBV7-2|TRBJ2-7|-
CASNPGQRPYEQYF
TGTGCCAGCAACCCCGGGCAGCGACCCTACGAGCAGTACTTC
>few|TRBV10-3|TRBJ2-7|-
CAISESFNNYEQYF
TGTGCCATCAGTGAGTCTTTTAACAACTACGAGCAGTACTTC
>many|TRBV27|TRBJ2-7|TRBD1
CASSDRGREQYF
TGTGCCAGCAGCGACAGGGGGCGCGAGCAGTACTTC
>few|TRBV6-1|TRBJ1-4|TRBD1
CASSEASGTGDEKLFF
TGTGCCAGCAGTGAAGCCTCCGGGACAGGGGACGAAAAACTGTTTTTT
>many|TRBV29-1|TRBJ2-5|TRBD1
CSAGTGEETQYF
TGCAGCGCCGGGACAGGGGAAGAGACCCAGTACTTC
>few|TRBV12-3/TRBV12-4|TRBJ2-1|-
CASSTPGQSYNEQFF
TGTGCCAGCAGTACACCGGGACAAAGCTACAATGAGCAGTTCTTC
>-|TRBV13|TRBJ2-7|TRBD2
CASSWGRAGGYEQYF
TGTGCCAGCAGCTGGGGGAGAGCGGGAGGCTACGAGCAGTACTTC
>-|TRBV5-1|TRBJ1-2|-
CASSHPLEALQGYTF
TGCGCCAGCAGCCACCCCTTGGAGGCTCTTCAGGGCTACACCTTC
>-|TRBV2|TRBJ2-3|-
CASSGEDGRTDTQYF
TGTGCCAGCAGTGGGGAGGACGGTCGCACAGATACGCAGTATTTT
>few|TRBV4-2|TRBJ2-2|-
CASSQVAPGTVSGELFF
TGTGCCAGCAGCCAAGTGGCCCCCGGGACCGTGAGCGGGGAGCTGTTTTTT
>-|TRBV5-1|TRBJ1-2|-
CASSSNRFDYGYTF
TGCGCCAGCAGCTCTAACAGATTCGACTATGGCTACACCTTC
>-|TRBV20-1|TRBJ2-1|-
CSARDIIEYNEQFF
TGCAGTGCTAGAGATATTATAGAGTACAATGAGCAGTTCTTC
>-|TRBV5-1|TRBJ1-4|-
CASSLGLQGATNEKLFF
TGCGCCAGCAGCCTGGGACTACAGGGCGCAACTAATGAAAAACTGTTTTTT
>-|TRBV7-4|TRBJ2-5|-
CASSTGPPREFF
TGTGCCAGCAGCACAGGACCCCCTCGGGAGTTCTTC
>-|TRBV5-6|TRBJ1-4|-
CASSNRVSGEKLFF
TGTGCCAGCAGCAACAGGGTATCCGGAGAAAAACTGTTTTTT
>-|TRBV4-3|TRBJ1-2|-
CASSQDIRQKYGYTF
TGCGCCAGCAGCCAAGATATCAGACAGAAGTATGGCTACACCTTC
>-|TRBV7-9|TRBJ1-5|-
CASSRDGSNQPQHF
TGTGCCAGCAGCCGTGACGGCAGCAATCAGCCCCAGCATTTT
>-|TRBV9|TRBJ2-5|TRBD1
CASSVGQGRETQYF
TGTGCCAGCAGCGTAGGACAGGGGAGGGAGACCCAGTACTTC
>-|TRBV7-9|TRBJ2-1|-
CASISGGHPYNEQFF
TGTGCCAGCATTTCGGGCGGGCATCCCTACAATGAGCAGTTCTTC
>many|TRBV6-2/TRBV6-3|TRBJ2-7|-
CASSYSSYYEQYF
TGTGCCAGCAGTTACTCGAGCTACTACGAGCAGTACTTC
>few|TRBV7-9|TRBJ1-2|-
CASSLVQGRDGYTF
TGTGCCAGCAGCTTAGTCCAGGGTAGAGACGGCTACACCTTC
>-|TRBV10-3|TRBJ2-2|-
CAIAGVENTGELFF
TGTGCCATCGCAGGGGTGGAGAACACCGGGGAGCTGTTTTTT
>-|TRBV14|TRBJ1-1|-
CASSHSRNTEAFF
TGTGCCAGCAGCCATTCCCGGAACACTGAAGCTTTCTTT
>few|TRBV24-1|TRBJ2-3|TRBD1
CATRGTGSDTQYF
TGTGCCACCAGAGGGACAGGGTCCGATACGCAGTATTTT
>few|TRBV20-1|TRBJ2-1|TRBD2
CSARTLAGPYNEQFF
TGCAGTGCTAGGACCTTAGCGGGGCCATACAATGAGCAGTTCTTC
>few|TRBV12-3/TRBV12-4|TRBJ1-3|-
CASSFTESYLGGSGNTIYF
TGTGCCAGCAGTTTTACCGAGTCTTATCTCGGGGGTTCTGGAAACACCATATATTTT
>-|TRBV6-6|TRBJ1-3|-
CASSYEGYSGNTIYF
TGTGCCAGCAGTTACGAGGGCTACTCTGGAAACACCATATATTTT
>few|TRBV7-9|TRBJ1-4|-
CASSLVTALDEKLFF
TGTGCCAGCAGCTTAGTTACAGCACTAGACGAAAAACTGTTTTTT
>few|TRBV2|TRBJ2-4|TRBD1
CASREGQGDIQYF
TGTGCCAGCAGGGAAGGACAGGGGGACATTCAGTACTTC
>-|TRBV9|TRBJ1-2|-
CASSVAFSGQNYGYTF
TGTGCCAGCAGCGTAGCCTTTTCGGGGCAGAACTATGGCTACACCTTC
>-|TRBV20-1|TRBJ2-1|-
CRPPSAASTYNEQFF
TGCAGGCCACCTAGTGCGGCGTCAACTTACAATGAGCAGTTCTTC
>-|TRBV7-6|TRBJ2-2|TRBD2
CASSWSGSGTGELFF
TGTGCCAGCAGCTGGAGCGGGAGTGGCACCGGGGAGCTGTTTTTT
>few|TRBV7-9|TRBJ2-3|TRBD2
CASSPDGLASTDTQYF
TGTGCCAGCAGCCCTGACGGACTAGCTAGCACAGATACGCAGTATTTT
>few|TRBV7-2|TRBJ2-7|-
CASSLVGVPNEQYF
TGTGCCAGCAGCTTAGTGGGGGTACCCAACGAGCAGTACTTC
>-|TRBV28|TRBJ1-2|-
CASSPGLHPYGYTF
TGTGCCAGCAGTCCGGGACTTCACCCCTATGGCTACACCTTC
>-|TRBV20-1|TRBJ2-1|-
CSGARDLDNEQFF
TGCAGCGGAGCCCGGGACTTAGACAATGAGCAGTTCTTC
>few|TRBV28|TRBJ2-7|-
CASLSGVSYEQYF
TGTGCCAGCCTCTCAGGGGTTAGCTACGAGCAGTACTTC
>few|TRBV7-2|TRBJ2-1|TRBD2
CASSPRASGEGYEQFF
TGTGCCAGCAGCCCGAGGGCTAGCGGAGAGGGGTATGAGCAGTTCTTC
>few|TRBV19|TRBJ1-3|-
CASTSTGRGGNTIYF
TGTGCCAGCACGTCGACGGGGAGAGGTGGAAACACCATATATTTT
>few|TRBV6-2/TRBV6-3|TRBJ2-1|-
CASSYEGVSTGNEQFF
TGTGCCAGCAGTTACGAAGGGGTTAGTACCGGCAATGAGCAGTTCTTC
>once|TRBV11-3|TRBJ2-7|-
CASSFSSHEQYF
TGTGCCAGCAGCTTTTCCAGCCACGAGCAGTACTTC
>few|TRBV28|TRBJ2-3|-
CALAGTSTDTQYF
TGTGCCCTAGCCGGGACTAGCACAGATACGCAGTATTTT
>few|TRBV6-5|TRBJ1-2|TRBD1
CASRDRGPLYGYTF
TGTGCCAGCAGAGACAGGGGGCCCCTCTATGGCTACACCTTC
>few|TRBV2|TRBJ2-1|TRBD2
CASSGTLGTSALEQFF
TGTGCCAGCAGTGGAACCCTCGGGACTAGCGCGTTGGAGCAGTTCTTC
>-|TRBV28|TRBJ2-1|TRBD2
CASRLAFRPEQFF
TGTGCCAGCAGACTAGCGTTCCGCCCGGAGCAGTTCTTC
>-|TRBV28|TRBJ2-2|TRBD1
CASSSGTGDYGELFF
TGTGCCAGCAGTTCCGGGACAGGGGACTACGGGGAGCTGTTTTTT
>many|TRBV9|TRBJ2-3|-
CASSLGGGRDTQYF
TGTGCCAGCAGCCTGGGAGGGGGAAGGGATACGCAGTATTTT
>few|TRBV18|TRBJ2-7|-
CASSTSSRQYF
TGTGCCAGCTCAACTTCCTCGCGGCAGTACTTC
>few|TRBV6-5|TRBJ2-1|TRBD2
CASSSLSGYTYNEQFF
TGTGCCAGCAGTTCCCTTAGCGGGTATACCTACAATGAGCAGTTCTTC
>few|TRBV25-1|TRBJ2-3|TRBD1
CASSPRQGWSTDTQYF
TGTGCCAGCAGTCCGCGACAGGGATGGAGCACAGATACGCAGTATTTT
>few|TRBV4-3|TRBJ2-2|-
CASSQDRAAGELFF
TGCGCCAGCAGCCAAGATCGGGCCGCCGGGGAGCTGTTTTTT
>few|TRBV6-6|TRBJ2-5|-
CASNRQHQETQYF
TGTGCCAGCAATAGACAGCACCAAGAGACCCAGTACTTC
>-|TRBV6-2/TRBV6-3|TRBJ2-3|TRBD2
CASRTAGGPTDTQYF
TGTGCCAGCAGGACAGCGGGAGGGCCGACAGATACGCAGTATTTT
>-|TRBV29-1|TRBJ2-5|TRBD2
CSVGIGTPSGSQYF
TGCAGCGTTGGCATTGGAACGCCTAGCGGGTCGCAGTACTTC